This TCR beta chain was found in a study of blood T cell repertoires in COVID-19. Study context: PBMCs, B-cell-depleted T cells, or T cells provided the cDNA or gDNA that made up the material.

As processed by the authors: Estimates of nucleated cell counts were drawn from the amplification of reference gene primers. Only in-frame clones appear in the TCRdb table, and some are missing; sequencing was by immunoSEQ multiplex PCR. V and J calls plus clone size are reproduced from that table; the DNA served to infer D and trimming. The sample holds under 300,000 clones, about 88% seen once. The CDR3 totals 16 residues. Germline lookup yields CDR1 SGHDT and CDR2 YYEEEE. Trimming shortened V by 0 bases and J by 3 bases, and 15 bases separated the two germline ends. Sequencing used PBMCs or T cells enriched from blood (not recorded which). This rearrangement joins TRBV5-6 to TRBJ1-1, with D possibly being TRBD1 (5 bases). The sequence was collected from a woman aged 45-65 years who had recovered from COVID-19. CDR3 residues: CASSLEIRIGDTEAFF. The DNA for the CDR3 is TGTGCCAGCAGCTTGGAGATTAGGATAGGGGACACTGAAGCTTTCTTT.